This TCR beta chain was sequenced in a study of blood T cell repertoires in COVID-19. Study in general: Samples came from the United States, Italy and Spain, spanning acute and convalescent COVID-19. Nucleic acid was either cDNA or gDNA, and it came from T cells, B-cell-depleted T cells, or PBMCs.

CDR1 MNHEY and CDR2 SVGAGI come from the germline V gene. The CDR3 has 16 amino acids. V was cut by 0 bases and J by 1 base, with 13 bases left in between. Study processing details: Reference gene primers were amplified, and this amplification served to estimate nucleated cell counts. Some clones are missing from TCRdb's copy, which holds only in-frame ones; the method was immunoSEQ multiplex PCR. Clonal size and the V and J genes are those of that table, whereas D and trimming came from the DNA. The sample includes some 80,000 clones, 85% to 90% of them seen just once. The receptor comes from a human donor in a cohort sampled during active COVID-19. V usage is TRBV6-5 and J usage is TRBJ2-7; tentative D call: TRBD1 (6 bases). The material sequenced was peripheral blood. The CDR3 spells CASSYSWQGKSYEQYF. CDR3 sequence (DNA): TGTGCCAGCAGTTACTCGTGGCAGGGGAAATCCTACGAGCAGTACTTC.